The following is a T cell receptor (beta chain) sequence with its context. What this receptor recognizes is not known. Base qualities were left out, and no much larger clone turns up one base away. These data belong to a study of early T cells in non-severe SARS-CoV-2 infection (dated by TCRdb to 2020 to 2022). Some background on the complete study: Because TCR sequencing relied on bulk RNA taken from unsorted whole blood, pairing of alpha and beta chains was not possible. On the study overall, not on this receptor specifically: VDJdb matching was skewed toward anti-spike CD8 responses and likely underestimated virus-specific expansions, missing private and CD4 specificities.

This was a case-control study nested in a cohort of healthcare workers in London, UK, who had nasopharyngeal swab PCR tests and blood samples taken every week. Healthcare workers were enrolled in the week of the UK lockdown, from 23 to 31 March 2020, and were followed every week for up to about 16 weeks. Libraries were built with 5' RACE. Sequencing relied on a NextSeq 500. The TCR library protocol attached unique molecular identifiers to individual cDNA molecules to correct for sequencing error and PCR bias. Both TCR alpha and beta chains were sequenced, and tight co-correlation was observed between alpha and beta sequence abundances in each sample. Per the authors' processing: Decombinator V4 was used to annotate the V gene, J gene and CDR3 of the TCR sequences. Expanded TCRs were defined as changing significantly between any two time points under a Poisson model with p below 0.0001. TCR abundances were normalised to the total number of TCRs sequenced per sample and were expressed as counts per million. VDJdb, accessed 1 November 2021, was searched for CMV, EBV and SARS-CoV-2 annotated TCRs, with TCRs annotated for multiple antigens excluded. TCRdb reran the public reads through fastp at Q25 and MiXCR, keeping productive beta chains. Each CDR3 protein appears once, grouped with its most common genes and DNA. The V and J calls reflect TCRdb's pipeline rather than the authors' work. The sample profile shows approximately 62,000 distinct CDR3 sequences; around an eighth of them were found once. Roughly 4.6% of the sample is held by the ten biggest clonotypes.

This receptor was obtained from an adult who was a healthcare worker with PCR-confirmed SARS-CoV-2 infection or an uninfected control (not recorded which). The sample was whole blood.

The bases are TGCAGTGCTAGAGGGGGGGGCCAGGGTGTCTACGAGCAGTACTTC. This is translated as CSARGGGQGVYEQYF. The chain uses TRBV20-1 and TRBJ2-7, and possibly TRBD2, on 7 matching bases. Reading the germline V gene (reference sequence) gives CDR1 DFQATT and CDR2 SNEGSKA. The CDR3 runs 15 residues from the cysteine to the phenylalanine. Of all the DNA, just the CDR3 is kept, 45 bases in frame from base 1. V loses 1 base, J loses 3 bases, and the germline ends lie 16 bases apart.